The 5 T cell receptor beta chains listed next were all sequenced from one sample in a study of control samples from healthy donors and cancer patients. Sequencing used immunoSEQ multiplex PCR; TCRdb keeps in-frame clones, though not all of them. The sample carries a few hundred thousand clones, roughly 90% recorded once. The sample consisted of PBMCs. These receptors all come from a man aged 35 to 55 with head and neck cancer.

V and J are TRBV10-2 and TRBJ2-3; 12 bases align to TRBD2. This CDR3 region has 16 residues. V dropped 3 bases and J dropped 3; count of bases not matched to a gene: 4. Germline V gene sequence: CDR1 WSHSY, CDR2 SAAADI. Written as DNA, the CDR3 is TGCGCCAGCAGTGACACTAGCGGGAGGATAACAGATACGCAGTATTTT. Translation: CASSDTSGRITDTQYF.

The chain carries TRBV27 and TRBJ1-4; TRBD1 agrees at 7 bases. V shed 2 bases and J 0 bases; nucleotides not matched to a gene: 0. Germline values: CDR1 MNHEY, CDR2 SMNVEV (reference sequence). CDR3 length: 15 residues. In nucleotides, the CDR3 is TGTGCCAGCAGTTTAGGACAGGCAACTAATGAAAAACTGTTTTTT. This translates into CASSLGQATNEKLFF.

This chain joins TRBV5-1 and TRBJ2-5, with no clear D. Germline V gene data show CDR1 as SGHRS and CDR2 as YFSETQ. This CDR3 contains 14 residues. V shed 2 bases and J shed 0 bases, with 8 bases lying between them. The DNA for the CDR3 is TGCGCCAGCAGCTTAACGGGCTACCAAGAGACCCAGTACTTC. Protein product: CASSLTGYQETQYF.

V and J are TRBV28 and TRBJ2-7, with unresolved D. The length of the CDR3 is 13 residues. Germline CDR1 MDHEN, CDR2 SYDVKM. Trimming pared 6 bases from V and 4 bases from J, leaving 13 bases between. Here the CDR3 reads CASRPPSPYEQYF. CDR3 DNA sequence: TGTGCCAGCAGGCCCCCTTCCCCATACGAGCAGTACTTC.

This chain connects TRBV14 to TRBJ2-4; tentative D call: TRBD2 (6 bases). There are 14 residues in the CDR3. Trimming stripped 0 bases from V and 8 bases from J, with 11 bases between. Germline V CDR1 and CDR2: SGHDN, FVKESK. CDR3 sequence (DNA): TGTGCCAGCAGCCAAGAGATTCCGGGGGACATTCAGTACTTC. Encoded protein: CASSQEIPGDIQYF.